The table lists the clone carrying this T cell receptor (beta chain) with a few counts. The antigen is undetermined. The CDR3 totals 16 residues. CDR1 is MNHEY, CDR2 SMNVEV, per germline (reference sequence). V dropped 5 bases and J dropped 8; count of bases not matched to a gene: 8. The data stem from a study of shared clonotypes between healthy human individuals. Study-level findings and limits: Few donors restricted represented genetic and exposure-history diversity. Donor clonotype sharing was expected to depend on sequencing depth.

About 30,000 T cell genomes, or roughly 300 ng DNA, went into unsorted PBMC replicate PCRs. Original processing methods: Owing to the provision of junction-only sequences devoid of quality scores by immunoSEQ, filtering differed. Profiled with immunoSEQ multiplex PCR; TCRdb holds only in-frame clones, not every one. The DNA gave D and trimming, while V, J and clone size come from that table. The sample has fewer than 600,000 clones, around 78% seen once. The sample consisted of PBMCs. The chain carries TRBV27 and TRBJ2-1; 14 bases fit TRBD2. The origin of this receptor is a woman aged 35 to 49 in good health. Some clones in this sample may be carry-over from other donors' samples. CDR3 DNA sequence: TGTGCCAGCAGTCGACTAGCGGGAGGGTTGAGGGATGAGCAGTTCTTC. It translates to CASSRLAGGLRDEQFF.